The rows below give T cell receptor beta chains drawn from one sample of a study of Graves' ophthalmopathy and Graves' hyperthyroidism. TCRdb re-called the multiplex PCR reads with MiXCR, one entry per CDR3 protein. The sample carries roughly 1.1 million distinct CDR3 sequences, less than 45% recorded once. The material sequenced was peripheral blood or thyroid tissue (not recorded which). Every receptor here comes from an adult man with Graves' hyperthyroidism. Each CDR3 is given with its conserved first and last residue. The order of the fields is J gene, V gene, CDR3 protein.

TRBJ1-1	TRBV9	CASSPRGPLGAFF
TRBJ1-1	TRBV10-2	CASSEDGTREAFF
TRBJ1-5	TRBV20-1	CSADQGPHQPHHF
TRBJ1-2	TRBV27	CASSLFHDSLLGYTF
TRBJ1-6	TRBV7-9	CASSLEQDNSPLHF
TRBJ1-1	TRBV10-2	CASSEPDRPNTEAFF
TRBJ1-6	TRBV7-9	CASSRTPGQVTNSPLHF
TRBJ2-2	TRBV20-1	CSASGTSGRTGELFF
TRBJ2-7	TRBV19	CASSEGKDEQYF
TRBJ1-2	TRBV20-1	CSASPRGADYGYTF
TRBJ2-5	TRBV28	CASKKRGETQYF
TRBJ2-7	TRBV10-3	CAISDRGGEYEQYF
TRBJ1-2	TRBV7-9	CASLEDYGYTF
TRBJ2-7	TRBV3-1	CASSRATSGPSSYEQYF
TRBJ2-1	TRBV25-1	CASSSRTGNEQFF
TRBJ1-3	TRBV6-5	CASSAGTNSGNTIYF
TRBJ1-5	TRBV7-9	CASSTRQGPQHF
TRBJ2-7	TRBV12-3/TRBV12-4	CASRPGLAESYEQYF
TRBJ2-7	TRBV2	CASRAGGTYEQYF
TRBJ1-2	TRBV6-6	CASSPALGYTF
TRBJ1-2	TRBV7-6	CASSFSGTNYGYTF
TRBJ2-2	TRBV7-8	CASSFSATTGELFF
TRBJ1-4	TRBV15	CATGQGKNGANEKLFF
TRBJ2-7	TRBV5-1	CASSLATGQGTFEQYF
TRBJ1-1	TRBV19	CASREDRWATEAFF
TRBJ2-7	TRBV20-1	CSARSADRVIEQYF
TRBJ1-6	TRBV11-2	CAGGAHYNSPLHF
TRBJ1-5	TRBV2	CASKSRGTGSNQPQHF
TRBJ1-5	TRBV19	CASSVYDRGHRQPQHF